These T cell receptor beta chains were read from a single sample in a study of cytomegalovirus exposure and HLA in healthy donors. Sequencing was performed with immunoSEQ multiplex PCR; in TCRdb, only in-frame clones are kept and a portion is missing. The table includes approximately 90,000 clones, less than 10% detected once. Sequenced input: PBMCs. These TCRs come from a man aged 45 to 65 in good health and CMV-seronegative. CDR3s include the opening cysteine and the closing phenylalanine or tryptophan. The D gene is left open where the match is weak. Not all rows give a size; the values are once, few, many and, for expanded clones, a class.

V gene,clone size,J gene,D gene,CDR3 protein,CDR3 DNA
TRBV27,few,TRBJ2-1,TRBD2,CASSPLAGGSYNEQFF,TGTGCCAGCAGTCCTCTAGCGGGAGGTTCCTACAATGAGCAGTTCTTC
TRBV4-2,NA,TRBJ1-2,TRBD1,CASSQENRGRGYTF,TGTGCCAGCAGCCAAGAAAACAGGGGGCGCGGCTACACCTTC
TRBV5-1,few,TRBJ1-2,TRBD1,CASSPDRGRAYGYTF,TGCGCCAGCAGCCCGGACAGGGGGCGAGCCTATGGCTACACCTTC
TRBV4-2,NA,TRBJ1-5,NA,CASSQEGVSNQPQHF,TGTGCCAGCAGCCAAGAGGGAGTTAGCAATCAGCCCCAGCATTTT
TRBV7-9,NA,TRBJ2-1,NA,CASSLPEITNEQFF,TGTGCCAGCAGCTTACCGGAGATAACAAATGAGCAGTTCTTC
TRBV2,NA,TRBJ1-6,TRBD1,CASRGGQGLSSPLHF,TGTGCCAGTCGGGGAGGACAGGGGTTAAGTTCACCCCTCCACTTT
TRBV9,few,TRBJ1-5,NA,CASSVSGANNQPQHF,TGTGCCAGCAGCGTATCTGGGGCGAACAATCAGCCCCAGCATTTT
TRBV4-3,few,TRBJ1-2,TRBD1,CASSQEQGSYGYTF,TGCGCCAGCAGCCAAGAACAGGGGAGCTATGGCTACACCTTC
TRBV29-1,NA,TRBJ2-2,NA,CSAGVGTGELFF,TGCAGCGCGGGGGTCGGGACCGGGGAGCTGTTTTTT
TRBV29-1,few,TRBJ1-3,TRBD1,CSVRGVGQGPGNTIYF,TGCAGCGTTAGGGGGGTCGGACAGGGCCCTGGAAACACCATATATTTT
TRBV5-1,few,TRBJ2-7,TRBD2,CASSLTLAGDEQYF,TGCGCCAGCAGCTTGACACTAGCGGGAGACGAGCAGTACTTC
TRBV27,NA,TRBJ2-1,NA,CAWVAAFNEQFF,TGTGCTTGGGTAGCGGCATTTAATGAGCAGTTCTTC
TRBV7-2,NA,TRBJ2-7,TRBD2,CASSLKREGYEQYF,TGTGCCAGCAGCCTTAAGCGGGAGGGTTACGAGCAGTACTTC
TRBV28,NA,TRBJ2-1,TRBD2,CASRGTSGGNEQFF,TGTGCCAGCAGAGGGACTAGCGGGGGGAATGAGCAGTTCTTC
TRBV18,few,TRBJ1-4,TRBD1,CASSRDRVTNEKLFF,TGTGCCAGCTCACGAGACAGGGTGACTAATGAAAAACTGTTTTTT
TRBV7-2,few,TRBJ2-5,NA,CASSTFMSTETQYF,TGTGCCAGCAGCACCTTTATGAGCACGGAGACCCAGTACTTC
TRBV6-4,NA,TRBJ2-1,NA,CASSARSSGWGNEQFF,TGTGCCAGCAGTGCCCGTAGTAGCGGTTGGGGGAATGAGCAGTTCTTC
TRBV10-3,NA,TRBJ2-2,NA,CAISEVLARRVGELFF,TGTGCCATCAGTGAGGTTCTAGCCCGAAGGGTCGGGGAGCTGTTTTTT
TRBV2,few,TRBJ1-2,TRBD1,CASSAARDRGRYGYTF,TGTGCCAGCAGCGCAGCCCGGGACAGGGGGCGTTATGGCTACACCTTC
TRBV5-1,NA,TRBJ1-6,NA,CASSQDTRPNSPLHF,TGCGCCAGCAGCCAGGACACCAGACCTAATTCACCCCTCCACTTT
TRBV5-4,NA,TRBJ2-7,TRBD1,CASSRDRERRYF,TGTGCCAGCAGCCGGGACAGGGAACGAAGGTACTTC
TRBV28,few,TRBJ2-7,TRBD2,CAMGGGTIYEQYF,TGTGCCATGGGGGGAGGGACCATCTACGAGCAGTACTTC
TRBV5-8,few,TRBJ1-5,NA,CASGKTGSVGQPQHF,TGTGCCAGCGGGAAGACAGGATCGGTGGGGCAGCCCCAGCATTTT
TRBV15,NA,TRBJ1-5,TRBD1,CATSRSGQGVQPQHF,TGTGCCACCAGCAGAAGCGGACAGGGGGTTCAGCCCCAGCATTTT
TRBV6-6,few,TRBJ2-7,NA,CASSPRQAASYEQYF,TGTGCCAGCAGTCCGCGACAGGCTGCATCCTACGAGCAGTACTTC
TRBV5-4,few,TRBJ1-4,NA,CASSFSLGGSNEKLFF,TGTGCCAGCAGCTTCAGCCTCGGCGGGAGTAATGAAAAACTGTTTTTT
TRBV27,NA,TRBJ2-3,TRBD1,CASSFSLGTGGTDTQYF,TGTGCCAGCAGTTTCTCATTAGGGACAGGGGGCACAGATACGCAGTATTTT
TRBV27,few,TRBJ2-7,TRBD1,CASSPDRDWWEQYF,TGTGCCAGCAGTCCAGACAGGGATTGGTGGGAGCAGTACTTC
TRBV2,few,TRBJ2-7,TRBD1,CATRQGAYEQYF,TGTGCCACCAGACAGGGGGCCTACGAGCAGTACTTC
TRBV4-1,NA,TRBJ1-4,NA,CASSLLTEGVKLFF,TGCGCCAGCAGCCTCCTCACGGAAGGGGTAAAACTGTTTTTT
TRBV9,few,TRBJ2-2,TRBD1,CASSPLLGTGYAGELFF,TGTGCCAGCAGCCCACTCCTGGGGACAGGTTACGCCGGGGAGCTGTTTTTT
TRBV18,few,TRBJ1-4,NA,CASSPGGGEKLFF,TGTGCCAGCTCACCTGGTGGCGGTGAAAAACTGTTTTTT
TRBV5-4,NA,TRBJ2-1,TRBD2,CASSLGGGRGYNEQFF,TGTGCCAGCAGCCTCGGCGGCGGGAGGGGCTACAATGAGCAGTTCTTC
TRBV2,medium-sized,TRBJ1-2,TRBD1,CASSGDRGGGDYQGYGYTF,TGTGCCAGCAGTGGAGACAGGGGCGGCGGTGATTATCAGGGCTATGGCTACACCTTC
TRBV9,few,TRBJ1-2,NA,CASSPSFGNPIYGYTF,TGTGCCAGCAGCCCTTCTTTCGGTAATCCGATCTATGGCTACACCTTC
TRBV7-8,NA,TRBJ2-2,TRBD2,CASRYTSGATGELFF,TGTGCCAGCAGATATACTAGCGGGGCAACCGGGGAGCTGTTTTTT
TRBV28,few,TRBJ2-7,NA,CASRDKTYEQYF,TGTGCCAGCAGAGACAAGACCTACGAGCAGTACTTC
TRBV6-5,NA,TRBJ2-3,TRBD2,CASSLHPTSGTDTQYF,TGTGCCAGCAGTTTGCATCCGACTAGCGGCACAGATACGCAGTATTTT
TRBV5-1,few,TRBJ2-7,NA,CASSWGGTSNEQYF,TGCGCCAGCAGCTGGGGGGGGACATCCAACGAGCAGTACTTC
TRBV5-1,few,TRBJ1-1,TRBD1,CASSLGQGIRKAFF,TGCGCCAGCAGCTTGGGACAGGGGATACGTAAGGCTTTCTTT
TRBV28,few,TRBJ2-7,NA,CASYTTGKAHEQYF,TGTGCCAGCTACACCACAGGGAAAGCCCACGAGCAGTACTTC
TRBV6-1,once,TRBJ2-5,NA,CASSAFRKREETQYF,TGTGCCAGCAGCGCATTTAGGAAGAGGGAAGAGACCCAGTACTTC
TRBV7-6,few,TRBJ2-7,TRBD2,CASSLGSGGYEQYF,TGTGCCAGCAGCTTAGGTTCGGGAGGGTACGAGCAGTACTTC
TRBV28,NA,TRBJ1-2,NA,CASRGGSSEGYGYTF,TGTGCCAGCAGGGGAGGGTCTAGTGAGGGGTATGGCTACACCTTC
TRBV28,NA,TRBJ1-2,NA,CASSLQTGSGYGYTF,TGTGCCAGCAGTTTACAAACAGGGTCCGGCTATGGCTACACCTTC
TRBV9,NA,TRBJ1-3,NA,CASSVDQGLNTIYF,TGTGCCAGCAGCGTAGATCAGGGGCTTAACACCATATATTTT
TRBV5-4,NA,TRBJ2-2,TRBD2,CASRQGGTSGGASTGELFF,TGTGCCAGCAGACAAGGGGGTACTAGCGGGGGGGCGAGCACCGGGGAGCTGTTTTTT
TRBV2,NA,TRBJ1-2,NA,CASSEREGWGGYTF,TGTGCCAGCAGTGAACGCGAGGGCTGGGGTGGCTACACCTTC
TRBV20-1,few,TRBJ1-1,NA,CSAPDSTEAFF,TGCAGTGCCCCGGACAGTACTGAAGCTTTCTTT
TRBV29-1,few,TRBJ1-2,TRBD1,CSVELLTGDYYGYTF,TGCAGCGTTGAACTTCTGACAGGGGATTACTATGGCTACACCTTC
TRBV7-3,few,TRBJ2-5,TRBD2,CASSLAGLETQYF,TGTGCCAGCAGCCTAGCGGGGTTAGAGACCCAGTACTTC
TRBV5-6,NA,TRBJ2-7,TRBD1,CASSQTGGDEQYF,TGTGCCAGCAGCCAGACAGGGGGGGACGAGCAGTACTTC
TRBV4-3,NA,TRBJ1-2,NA,CASSRGQFENYGYTF,TGCGCCAGCAGCCGAGGACAGTTTGAGAACTATGGCTACACCTTC
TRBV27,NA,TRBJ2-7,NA,CASSRGNEQYF,TGTGCCAGCAGCAGGGGAAACGAGCAGTACTTC
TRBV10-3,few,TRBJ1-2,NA,CAISESAGERYGYTF,TGTGCCATCAGTGAGTCGGCAGGGGAGAGATATGGCTACACCTTC
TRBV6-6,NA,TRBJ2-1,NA,CASSYSYGYNEQFF,TGTGCCAGCAGTTACTCGTACGGTTACAATGAGCAGTTCTTC
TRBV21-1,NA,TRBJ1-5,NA,CASSKGEEGNQPQHF,TGTGCCAGCAGCAAGGGCGAGGAGGGCAATCAGCCCCAGCATTTT